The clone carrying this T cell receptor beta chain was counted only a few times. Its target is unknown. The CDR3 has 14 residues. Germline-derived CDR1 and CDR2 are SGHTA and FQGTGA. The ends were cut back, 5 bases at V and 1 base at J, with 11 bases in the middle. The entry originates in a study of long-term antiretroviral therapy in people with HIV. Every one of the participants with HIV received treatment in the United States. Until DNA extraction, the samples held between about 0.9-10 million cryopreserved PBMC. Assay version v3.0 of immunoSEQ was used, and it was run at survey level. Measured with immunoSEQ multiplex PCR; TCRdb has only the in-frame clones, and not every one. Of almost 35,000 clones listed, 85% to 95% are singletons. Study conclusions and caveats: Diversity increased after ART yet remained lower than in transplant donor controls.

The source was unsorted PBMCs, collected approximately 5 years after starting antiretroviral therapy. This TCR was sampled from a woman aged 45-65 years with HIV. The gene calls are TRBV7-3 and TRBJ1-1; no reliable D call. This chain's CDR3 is CASSQEFQNTEAFF. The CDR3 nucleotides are TGTGCCAGCAGCCAGGAGTTTCAGAACACTGAAGCTTTCTTT.